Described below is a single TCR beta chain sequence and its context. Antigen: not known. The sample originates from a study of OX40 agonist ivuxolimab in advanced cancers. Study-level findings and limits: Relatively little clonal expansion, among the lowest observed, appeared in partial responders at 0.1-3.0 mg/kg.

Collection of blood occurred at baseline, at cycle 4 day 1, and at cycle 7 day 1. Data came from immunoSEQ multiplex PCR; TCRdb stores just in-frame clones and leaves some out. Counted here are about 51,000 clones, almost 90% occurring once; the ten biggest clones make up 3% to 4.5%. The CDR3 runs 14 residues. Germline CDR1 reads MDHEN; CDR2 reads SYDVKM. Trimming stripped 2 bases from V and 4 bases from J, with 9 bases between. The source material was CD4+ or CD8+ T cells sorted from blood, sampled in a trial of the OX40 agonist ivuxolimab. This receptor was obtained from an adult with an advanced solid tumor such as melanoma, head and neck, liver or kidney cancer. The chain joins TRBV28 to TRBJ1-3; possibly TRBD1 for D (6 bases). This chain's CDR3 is CASSLTGAGNTIYF. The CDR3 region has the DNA TGTGCCAGCAGTTTAACGGGGGCAGGAAACACCATATATTTT. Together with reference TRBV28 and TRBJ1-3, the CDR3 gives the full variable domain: DVKVTQSSRYLVKRTGEKVFLECVQDMDHENMFWYRQDPGLGLRLIYFSYDVKMKEKGDIPEGYSVSREKKERFSLILESASTNQTSMYLCASSLTGAGNTIYFGEGSWLTVV.